This T cell receptor beta chain was identified in a study of blood T cell repertoires in COVID-19. As handled by the study authors: Estimation of nucleated cell counts was performed using reference gene primer amplification. Sequencing was performed with immunoSEQ multiplex PCR; in TCRdb, only in-frame clones are kept and a portion is missing. V and J calls plus clone size are reproduced from that table; the DNA served to infer D and trimming. This table holds over 300,000 clones, around 90% found once. V lost 11 bases and J lost 6, with 18 bases in between. Germline V CDR1 and CDR2: LNHDA, SQIVND (reference sequence). CDR3 length: 13 residues.

The TCR comes from a man aged 18 to 29 who had recovered from COVID-19. The chain has TRBV19 and TRBJ2-3; a weak D match, TRBD1 (5 bases). The specimen sequenced was peripheral blood. This CDR3 reads CAGAKALGDTQYF. DNA for the CDR3: TGTGCCGGGGCGAAGGCTCTGGGGGATACGCAGTATTTT.